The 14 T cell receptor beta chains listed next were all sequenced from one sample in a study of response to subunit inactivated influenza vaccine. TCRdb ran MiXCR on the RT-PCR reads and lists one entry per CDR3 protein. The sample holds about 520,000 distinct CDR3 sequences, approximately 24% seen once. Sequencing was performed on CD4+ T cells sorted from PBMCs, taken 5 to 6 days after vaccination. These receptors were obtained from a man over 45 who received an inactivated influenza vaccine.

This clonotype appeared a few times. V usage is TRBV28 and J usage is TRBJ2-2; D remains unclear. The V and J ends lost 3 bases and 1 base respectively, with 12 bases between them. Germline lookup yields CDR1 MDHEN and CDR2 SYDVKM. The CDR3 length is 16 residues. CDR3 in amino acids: CASSFAEYGNTGELFF. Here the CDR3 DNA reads TGTGCCAGCAGTTTTGCAGAATATGGGAACACCGGGGAGCTGTTTTTT.

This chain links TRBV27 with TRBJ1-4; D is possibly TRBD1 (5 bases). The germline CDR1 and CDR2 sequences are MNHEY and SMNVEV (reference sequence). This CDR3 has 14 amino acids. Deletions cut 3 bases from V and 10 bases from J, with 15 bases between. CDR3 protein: CASSFGPVGGKLFF. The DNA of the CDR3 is TGTGCCAGCAGTTTCGGTCCCGTGGGGGGAAAACTGTTTTTT.

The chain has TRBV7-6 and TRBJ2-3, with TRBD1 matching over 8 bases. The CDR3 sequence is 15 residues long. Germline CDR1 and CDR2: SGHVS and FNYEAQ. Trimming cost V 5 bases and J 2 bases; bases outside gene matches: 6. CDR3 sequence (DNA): TGTGCCAGCAGCCTCCGACAGGGGACCACAGATACGCAGTATTTT. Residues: CASSLRQGTTDTQYF.

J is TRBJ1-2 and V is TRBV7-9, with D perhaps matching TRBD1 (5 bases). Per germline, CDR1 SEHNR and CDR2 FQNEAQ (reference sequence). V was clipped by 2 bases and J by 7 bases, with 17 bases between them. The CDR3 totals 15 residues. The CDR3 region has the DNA TGTGCCAGCAGCTTAAACAGGCCGGATCAGGGTGGCTACACCTTC. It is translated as CASSLNRPDQGGYTF.

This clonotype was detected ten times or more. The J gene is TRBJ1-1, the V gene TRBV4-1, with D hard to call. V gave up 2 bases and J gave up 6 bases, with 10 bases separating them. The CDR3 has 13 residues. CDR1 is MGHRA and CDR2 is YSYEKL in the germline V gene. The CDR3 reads CASSQFLAAEAFF. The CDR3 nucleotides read TGCGCCAGCAGCCAATTTCTAGCCGCTGAAGCTTTCTTT.

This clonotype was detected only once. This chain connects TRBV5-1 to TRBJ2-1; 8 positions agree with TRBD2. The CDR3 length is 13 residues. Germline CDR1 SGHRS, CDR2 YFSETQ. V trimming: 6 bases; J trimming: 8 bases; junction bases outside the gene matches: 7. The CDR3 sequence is CASTPTSADEQFF. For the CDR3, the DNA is TGCGCCAGCACCCCGACTAGCGCAGATGAGCAGTTCTTC.

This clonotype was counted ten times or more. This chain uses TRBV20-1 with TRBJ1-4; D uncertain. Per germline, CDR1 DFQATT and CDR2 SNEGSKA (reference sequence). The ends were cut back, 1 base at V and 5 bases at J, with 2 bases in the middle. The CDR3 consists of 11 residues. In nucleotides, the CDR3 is TGCAGTGCTAGAGTCAATGAAAAACTGTTTTTT. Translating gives CSARVNEKLFF.

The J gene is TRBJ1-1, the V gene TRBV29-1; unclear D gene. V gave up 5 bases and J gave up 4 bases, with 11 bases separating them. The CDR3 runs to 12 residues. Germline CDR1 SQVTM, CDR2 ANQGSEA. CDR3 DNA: TGCAGCGTTTACAAGACGGGCACTGAAGCTTTCTTT. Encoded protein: CSVYKTGTEAFF. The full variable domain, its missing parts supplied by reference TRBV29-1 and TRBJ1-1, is SAVISQKPSRDICQRGTSLTIQCQVDSQVTMMFWYRQQPGQSLTLIATANQGSEATYESGFVIDKFPISRPNLTFSTLTVSNMSPEDSSIYLCSVYKTGTEAFFGQGTRLTVV.

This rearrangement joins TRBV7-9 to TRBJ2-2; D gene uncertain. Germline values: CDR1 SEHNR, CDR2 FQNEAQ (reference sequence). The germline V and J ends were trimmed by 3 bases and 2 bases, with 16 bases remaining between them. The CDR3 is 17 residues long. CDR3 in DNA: TGTGCCAGCAGCTTCTCCCGCCGGATTCCTAACACCGGGGAGCTGTTTTTT. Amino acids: CASSFSRRIPNTGELFF.

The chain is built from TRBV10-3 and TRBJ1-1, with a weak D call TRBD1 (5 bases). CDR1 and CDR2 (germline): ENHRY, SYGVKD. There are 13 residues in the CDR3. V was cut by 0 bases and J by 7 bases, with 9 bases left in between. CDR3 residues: CAISESRGIEAFF. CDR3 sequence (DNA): TGTGCCATCAGTGAGTCAAGGGGCATTGAAGCTTTCTTT.

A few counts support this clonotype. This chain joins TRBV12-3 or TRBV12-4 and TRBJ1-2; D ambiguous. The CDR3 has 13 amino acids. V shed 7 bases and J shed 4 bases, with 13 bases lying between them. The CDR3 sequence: CASNIGRTYGYTF. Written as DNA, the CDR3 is TGTGCCAGCAATATCGGGCGAACCTATGGCTACACCTTC.

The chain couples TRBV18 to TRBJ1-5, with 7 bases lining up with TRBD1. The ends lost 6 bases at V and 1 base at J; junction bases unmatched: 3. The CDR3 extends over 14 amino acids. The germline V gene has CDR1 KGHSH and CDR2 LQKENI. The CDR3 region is CASSKTGSNQPQHF. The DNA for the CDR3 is TGTGCCAGCTCCAAGACAGGGAGCAATCAGCCCCAGCATTTT. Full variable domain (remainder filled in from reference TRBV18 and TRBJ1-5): NAGVMQNPRHLVRRRGQEARLRCSPMKGHSHVYWYRQLPEEGLKFMVYLQKENIIDESGMPKERFSAEFPKEGPSILRIQQVVRGDSAAYFCASSKTGSNQPQHFGDGTRLSIL.

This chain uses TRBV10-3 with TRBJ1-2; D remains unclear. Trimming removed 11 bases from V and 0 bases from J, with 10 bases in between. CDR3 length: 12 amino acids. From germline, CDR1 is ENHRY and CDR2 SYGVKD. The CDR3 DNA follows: TGTGCCGCAACATCGACTAACTATGGCTACACCTTC. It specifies CAATSTNYGYTF.

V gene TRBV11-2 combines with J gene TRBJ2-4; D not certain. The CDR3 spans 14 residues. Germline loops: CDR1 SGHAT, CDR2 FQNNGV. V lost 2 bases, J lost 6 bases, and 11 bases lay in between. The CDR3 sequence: CASSLTVSGNIQYF. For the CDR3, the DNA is TGTGCCAGCAGCTTAACAGTGTCGGGAAACATTCAGTACTTC. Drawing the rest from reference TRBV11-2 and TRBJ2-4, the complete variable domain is EAGVAQSPRYKIIEKRQSVAFWCNPISGHATLYWYQQILGQGPKLLIQFQNNGVVDDSQLPKDRFSAERLKGVDSTLKIQPAKLEDSAVYLCASSLTVSGNIQYFGAGTRLSVL.